Below are 2 T cell receptor beta chains sequenced from a single sample in a study of beta chain features in type 1 diabetes. Study-level results: For Type 1 diabetes patients, all four CD4+ subsets carried TCRB CDR3s that were moderately but significantly shorter.

These TCRs' antigens remain unknown. The authors reverse transcribed all of the isolated RNA, so sequencing captured expressed TCRB transcripts. The data were produced by immunoSEQ multiplex PCR, yet TCRdb's version contains in-frame clones alone and is incomplete. In the table there are 200,000 to 250,000 clones, around 13% of which are singletons. Sequences were obtained from naive CD4+ T cells from blood. These receptors came from a man younger than 40 with type 1 diabetes.

The gene calls are TRBV6-5 and TRBJ2-5; D is possibly TRBD2 (7 bases). Germline V gene data show CDR1 as MNHEY and CDR2 as SVGAGI. Trimming took off 7 bases at V and 1 base at J, with 10 bases between the two ends. The CDR3 length is 13 residues. Here the CDR3 reads CASTRGGQETQYF. DNA of the CDR3: TGTGCCAGCACGAGGGGGGGCCAAGAGACCCAGTACTTC.

This clone was seen a few times. The CDR3 loop is CASTTGGSYEQYF. The CDR3 coding sequence is TGTGCCAGCACGACAGGCGGCTCCTACGAGCAGTACTTC. V gene TRBV6-6 combines with J gene TRBJ2-7; perhaps TRBD1 as D (6 bases). V shed 7 bases and J shed 0 bases, with 10 bases lying between them. The CDR3 covers 13 residues. Germline V lookup: CDR1 MNHNY, CDR2 SVGAGI (reference sequence).